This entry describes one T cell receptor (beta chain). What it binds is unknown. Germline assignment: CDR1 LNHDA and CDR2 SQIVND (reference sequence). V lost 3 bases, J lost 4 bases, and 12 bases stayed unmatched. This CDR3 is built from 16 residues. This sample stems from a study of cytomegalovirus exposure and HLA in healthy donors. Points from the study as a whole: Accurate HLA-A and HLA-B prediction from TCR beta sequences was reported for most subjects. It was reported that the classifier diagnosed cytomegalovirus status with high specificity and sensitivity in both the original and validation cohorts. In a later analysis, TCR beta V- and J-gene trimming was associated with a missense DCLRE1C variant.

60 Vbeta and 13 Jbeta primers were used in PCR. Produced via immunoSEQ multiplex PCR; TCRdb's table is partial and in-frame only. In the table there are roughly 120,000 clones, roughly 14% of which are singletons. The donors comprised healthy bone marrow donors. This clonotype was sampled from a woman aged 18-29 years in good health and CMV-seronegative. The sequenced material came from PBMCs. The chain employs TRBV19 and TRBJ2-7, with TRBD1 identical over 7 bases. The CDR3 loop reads CASSMSGLTGSYEQYF. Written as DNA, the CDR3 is TGTGCCAGTAGTATGAGTGGACTGACAGGGAGTTACGAGCAGTACTTC. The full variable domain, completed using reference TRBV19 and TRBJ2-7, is DGGITQSPKYLFRKEGQNVTLSCEQNLNHDAMYWYRQDPGQGLRLIYYSQIVNDFQKGDIAEGYSVSREKKESFPLTVTSAQKNPTAFYLCASSMSGLTGSYEQYFGPGTRLTVT.